One and the same sample provided the 10 T cell receptor beta chains below, sequenced in a study of blood T cell repertoires in COVID-19. TCRdb's table, derived via immunoSEQ multiplex PCR, lists solely in-frame clones and lacks some. Seen here are a few hundred thousand clones, around nine tenths observed once, and the top ten hold approximately 9.3%. Material: PBMCs or T cells enriched from blood (not recorded which). All receptors derive from a woman aged 50 to 60 who had recovered from COVID-19.

The chain is built from TRBV6-5 and TRBJ1-2; D may be TRBD1 (5 bases). From germline, CDR1 is MNHEY and CDR2 SVGAGI. V was pared by 8 bases and J by 3 bases, with 13 bases between. CDR3 length equals 13 residues. This CDR3 reads CASRREGYYGYTF. The CDR3 DNA reads TGTGCCAGCCGACGGGAGGGGTACTATGGCTACACCTTC.

The V call is TRBV2, the J call TRBJ2-6, with D possibly TRBD2 on 5 matching bases. Trimming cost V 7 bases and J 0 bases, with 7 bases left between them. Germline V gene data show CDR1 as SNHLY and CDR2 as FYNNEI. The CDR3 extends over 14 amino acids. The CDR3 loop is CASTAGSGANVLTF. The CDR3 nucleotides are TGTGCCAGCACGGCGGGCTCTGGGGCCAACGTCCTGACTTTC.

The rearrangement links TRBV28 to TRBJ1-4, with 8 bases that match TRBD1. Germline CDR1 is MDHEN and CDR2 is SYDVKM. The CDR3 covers 15 residues. Trimming took 6 bases from V and 4 from J; bases not matched to a gene: 7. The DNA of the CDR3 is TGTGCCAGCAGCCGACAGGGGAACTTTAATGAAAAACTGTTTTTT. Encoded protein: CASSRQGNFNEKLFF.

The chain employs TRBV4-3 and TRBJ1-5; 11 nucleotides match TRBD1. Trimming cost V 0 bases and J 6 bases; bases outside gene matches: 4. Germline V gives CDR1 LGHNA, CDR2 YSLEER. The CDR3 is made up of 16 amino acids. The DNA for the CDR3 is TGCGCCAGCAGCCAAGATCGAGGGACAGGGGGTCAGCCCCAGCATTTT. This encodes CASSQDRGTGGQPQHF.

The rearrangement links TRBV5-5 to TRBJ1-2; 9 bases agree with TRBD1. Trimming at V came to 3 bases and at J to 3 bases, leaving 6 bases not matched to a gene. In germline, CDR1 is SGHKS, CDR2 YYEKEE (reference sequence). The CDR3 totals 15 residues. The CDR3, as DNA: TGTGCCAGCAGCTGGCGACAGGGGGGCTACTATGGCTACACCTTC. Its protein product is CASSWRQGGYYGYTF.

The V call is TRBV12-3 or TRBV12-4, the J call TRBJ2-3, with D possibly matching TRBD1 (5 bases). Between the trimmed V and J ends, which lost 6 bases and 3 bases, there was a span of 10 bases. This CDR3 is 13 amino acids long. DNA for the CDR3: TGTGCCAGCAGCCCCGGACAAACAGATACGCAGTATTTT. Its protein is CASSPGQTDTQYF.

The J gene is TRBJ2-7, the V gene TRBV29-1, with a tentative D call TRBD2 (6 bases). This CDR3 has 14 amino acids. Germline values: CDR1 SQVTM, CDR2 ANQGSEA. V was trimmed by 0 bases and J by 3 bases, leaving 12 bases between them. CDR3 DNA sequence: TGCAGCGTTGAAGATCGTGGGGGAGGCTACGAGCAGTACTTC. It yields the protein CSVEDRGGGYEQYF.

The sample holds a few counts of this clone. The chain is built from TRBV7-2 and TRBJ1-2; 7 bases match TRBD1. J was trimmed by 6 bases and V by 5 bases; bases with no gene match: 9. Germline CDR1 and CDR2: SGHTA and FQGNSA. The CDR3 has 14 amino acids. The CDR3 region has the DNA TGTGCCAGCAGCCCCTCGGGACAGTATAATGGCTACACCTTC. Translated, it gives CASSPSGQYNGYTF.

This chain uses TRBV6-4 with TRBJ2-2, with D possibly being TRBD1 (6 bases). This CDR3 has 13 amino acids. Germline lookup yields CDR1 MRHNA and CDR2 SNTAGT. V was cut by 10 bases and J by 1 base, with 10 bases left in between. The CDR3 sequence: CATGQKNTGELFF. The CDR3 coding sequence is TGTGCCACCGGACAGAAGAACACCGGGGAGCTGTTTTTT.

The chain joins TRBV13 to TRBJ2-7; D gene ambiguous. Germline lookup yields CDR1 PRHDT and CDR2 FYEKMQ (reference sequence). The ends were cut back, 3 bases at V and 7 bases at J, with 7 bases in the middle. This CDR3 contains 11 residues. The CDR3 is CASSFLSEQYF. For the CDR3, the DNA is TGTGCCAGCAGCTTTCTGTCGGAGCAGTACTTC.